These 8 T cell receptor beta chains were all obtained from the same sample, sequenced in a study of blood T cell repertoires in COVID-19. Here immunoSEQ multiplex PCR was the method, and the copy in TCRdb shows in-frame clones only, minus some. The data hold around 140,000 clones, with 86% observed a single time. The material sequenced was PBMCs or T cells enriched from blood (not recorded which). Receptor source: a man in his forties or fifties who had recovered from COVID-19.

This chain connects TRBV6-5 to TRBJ2-7, with TRBD1 identical over 9 bases. Losses at the gene ends were 5 bases for V and 5 bases for J; bases not matched to a gene: 10. The CDR3 length is 15 residues. Germline assignment: CDR1 MNHEY and CDR2 SVGAGI. The CDR3 DNA sequence: TGTGCCAGCAGTAAGCCGGGGACAGGGTCGGACGAGCAGTACTTC. This translates into CASSKPGTGSDEQYF.

This chain links TRBV6-4 with TRBJ1-1; 10 nucleotides line up with TRBD1. The CDR3 runs to 13 residues. Germline V lookup: CDR1 MRHNA, CDR2 SNTAGT. The J segment lost 10 bases and the V segment lost 5 bases, leaving 7 bases of the junction unmatched. CDR3 sequence (DNA): TGTGCCAGCAGTACCGGGACAGGGGAGGTAGCTTTCTTT. It encodes CASSTGTGEVAFF.

Points on this clone: Mismatch with germline at one junction end may stem from a read error. The chain couples TRBV10-2 to TRBJ2-4, with TRBD2 matching over 8 bases. Per germline, CDR1 WSHSY and CDR2 SAAADI. This CDR3 comprises 13 residues. This CDR3 is CASSGPGGDILNF. The CDR3 nucleotides read TGCGCCAGCAGTGGGCCGGGGGGGGACATCCTAAACTTC.

This clone was found once. CDR3 bases: TGTGCCAGCACAGGGGGCCCCAATGAAAAACTGTTTTTT. As protein: CASTGGPNEKLFF. V is TRBV2 and J is TRBJ1-4, with 8 bases fitting TRBD1. The CDR3 is 13 amino acids. V gave up 7 bases and J gave up 5 bases; unmatched junction bases: 3. Germline V CDR1 and CDR2: SNHLY, FYNNEI.

This clone was recorded a few times. The genes are TRBV3-1 (or the pseudogene TRBV3-2) and TRBJ2-1, with 8 bases that match TRBD2. Germline V gives CDR1 LGHDT, CDR2 YNNKEL (reference sequence). With V trimmed by 1 base and J by 6 bases, 5 bases remained unmatched. The length of the CDR3 is 15 residues. Here the CDR3 reads CASSQGFTSGNEQFF. The CDR3 DNA reads TGTGCCAGCAGCCAAGGCTTTACTAGCGGCAATGAGCAGTTCTTC.

The rearrangement links TRBV7-2 to TRBJ1-5; D possibly corresponds to TRBD1 (5 bases). Per the germline V gene, CDR1 is SGHTA and CDR2 is FQGNSA. This CDR3 is 15 amino acids long. Trimming left V 5 bases short and J 7 bases short, with 18 bases between. This CDR3 reads CASSQGRIRGQPQHF. CDR3 sequence (DNA): TGTGCCAGCAGCCAAGGACGGATTCGGGGGCAGCCCCAGCATTTT. Combining the CDR3 with reference TRBV7-2 and TRBJ1-5 gives the whole variable domain GAGVSQSPSNKVTEKGKDVELRCDPISGHTALYWYRQSLGQGLEFLIYFQGNSAPDKSGLPSDRFSAERTGGSVSTLTIQRTQQEDSAVYLCASSQGRIRGQPQHFGDGTRLSIL.

This sequence joins TRBV30 and TRBJ1-6, with TRBD1 identical over 10 bases. V shed 4 bases, J shed 7 bases, and the junction held 7 bases outside the gene matches. The CDR3 covers 15 residues. In germline, CDR1 is GTSNPN, CDR2 SVGIG (reference sequence). CDR3 nucleotide sequence: TGTGCCTGGATTCGGACAGGGGGAGTAAATTCACCCCTCCACTTT. It is translated as CAWIRTGGVNSPLHF.

This chain joins TRBV19 and TRBJ1-5; 8 nucleotides agree with TRBD1. J lost 7 bases, V lost 9 bases, and 8 bases had no gene match. Per the germline V gene, CDR1 is LNHDA and CDR2 is SQIVND (reference sequence). The CDR3 covers 13 residues. CDR3 DNA sequence: TGTGCCAGCAATGACAGGGGTGGACAGCCCCAGCATTTT. Translating it yields CASNDRGGQPQHF.